This TCR beta chain is from a study of shared clonotypes between healthy human individuals. TCRdb's copy holds only in-frame clones and misses some; the assay was immunoSEQ multiplex PCR. Among about 2 million clones, over 85% were seen once, and the ten largest hold around 0.13%. V was pared by 8 bases and J by 2 bases, with 13 bases between. The V gene's germline CDR1 is ENHRY and CDR2 SYGVKD. This CDR3 has 13 amino acids. The TCR comes from a young man in good health. The rearrangement uses TRBV10-3 and TRBJ2-7; D may be TRBD1 (5 bases). The material sequenced was naive CD4+ T cells sorted from blood. Subset given: CD45RA+ positively selected. The CDR3 DNA follows: TGTGCCATCGGGGCTAGAAATACCTACGAGCAGTACTTC. Protein: CAIGARNTYEQYF.